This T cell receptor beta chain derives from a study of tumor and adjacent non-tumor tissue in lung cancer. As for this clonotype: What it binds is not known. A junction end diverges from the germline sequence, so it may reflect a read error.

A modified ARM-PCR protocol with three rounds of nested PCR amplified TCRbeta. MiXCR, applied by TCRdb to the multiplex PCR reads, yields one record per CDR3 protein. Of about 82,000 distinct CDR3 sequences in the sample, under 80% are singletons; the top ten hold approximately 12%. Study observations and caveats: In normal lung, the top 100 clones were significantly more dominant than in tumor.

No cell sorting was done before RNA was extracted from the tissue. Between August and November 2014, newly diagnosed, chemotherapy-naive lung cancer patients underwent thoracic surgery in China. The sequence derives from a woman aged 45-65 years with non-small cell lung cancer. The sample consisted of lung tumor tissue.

The CDR3 reads CAISRDITSNQPQHF. The CDR3 bases are TGTGCCATCAGCCGAGACATCACTAGCAATCAGCCCCAGCATTTT. The rearrangement links TRBV4-2 to TRBJ1-5; D remains unclear. In germline, CDR1 is LGHNA, CDR2 YNFKEQ. The CDR3 contains 15 residues.